The 5 T cell receptor beta chains reported below all come from one sample, sequenced in a study of neoadjuvant nivolumab and ipilimumab in lung cancer. Here immunoSEQ multiplex PCR was the method, and the copy in TCRdb shows in-frame clones only, minus some. The table shows approximately 23,000 clones, with under 90% occurring only once. The sample was peripheral blood, taken before neoadjuvant nivolumab, alone or with ipilimumab. The receptors derive from an adult with non-small cell lung cancer.

The chain carries TRBV18 and TRBJ2-3; TRBD2 might be the D (6 bases). CDR1 is KGHSH and CDR2 is LQKENI in the germline V gene. The CDR3 runs 14 residues. The V gene lost 0 bases and the J gene lost 4 bases, with 8 bases spanning the gap. The CDR3 is CASSPPGTPDTQYF. The CDR3 region has the DNA TGTGCCAGCTCACCACCGGGGACTCCAGATACGCAGTATTTT.

This clone was picked up one time. The rearrangement links TRBV7-9 to TRBJ1-5; 9 bases fit TRBD1. Germline V lookup: CDR1 SEHNR, CDR2 FQNEAQ (reference sequence). The CDR3 length is 16 residues. V shed 3 bases, J shed 5 bases, and the junction held 8 bases outside the gene matches. This chain's CDR3 is CASSFTGGHNDQPQHF. Written as DNA, the CDR3 is TGTGCCAGCAGCTTCACAGGGGGCCATAACGATCAGCCCCAGCATTTT.

The chain links TRBV7-9 to TRBJ2-7, with D uncertain. Germline V lookup: CDR1 SEHNR, CDR2 FQNEAQ (reference sequence). The CDR3 runs to 13 residues. Trimming left V 4 bases short and J 2 bases short, with 9 bases between. DNA of the CDR3: TGTGCCAGCAGCTCAAACCCTACCTACGAGCAGTACTTC. The encoded protein is CASSSNPTYEQYF. The whole variable domain, filled in from reference TRBV7-9 and TRBJ2-7, reads DTGVSQNPRHKITKRGQNVTFRCDPISEHNRLYWYRQTLGQGPEFLTYFQNEAQLEKSRLLSDRFSAERPKGSFSTLEIQRTEQGDSAMYLCASSSNPTYEQYFGPGTRLTVT.

V and J are TRBV5-1 and TRBJ2-6, with a tentative D call TRBD1 (6 bases). Per the germline V gene, CDR1 is SGHRS and CDR2 is YFSETQ. CDR3 length: 18 residues. The V end was cut by 2 bases, the J end by 4 bases, with 19 bases between. CDR3 DNA sequence: TGCGCCAGCAGCTTCACAGGGAACCTGCTCTCGGGGGCCAACGTCCTGACTTTC. It codes for CASSFTGNLLSGANVLTF.

The V and J genes are TRBV6-1 and TRBJ2-3, with 13 bases fitting TRBD2. The trim removed 7 bases at V and 4 bases at J, leaving 5 bases unmatched. From germline, CDR1 is MNHNS and CDR2 SASEGT. The CDR3 length is 15 residues. DNA of the CDR3: TGTGCCAGCACCGGGACTAGCGGGAACGCAGATACGCAGTATTTT. Translated: CASTGTSGNADTQYF.